In this sample, the clone carrying this T cell receptor (beta chain) turned up a few times. CDR1 and CDR2 from the germline V gene are SGHNT and YYREEE (reference sequence). V gave up 5 bases and J gave up 7 bases, with 13 bases separating them. The CDR3 is made up of 14 amino acids. TCRdb's table, derived via immunoSEQ multiplex PCR, lists solely in-frame clones and lacks some. The data hold hundreds of thousands of clones, with about 87% observed a single time. The data were taken from a study of blood T cell repertoires in COVID-19. The chain couples TRBV5-4 to TRBJ1-6, with D possibly being TRBD1 (6 bases). The origin of this receptor is a woman in her 30s with acute COVID-19. Specimen: PBMCs or T cells enriched from blood (not recorded which). The CDR3 DNA follows: TGTGCCAGCAGGCTGACAGGAACCAATTCACCCCTCCACTTT. Its translation is CASRLTGTNSPLHF.